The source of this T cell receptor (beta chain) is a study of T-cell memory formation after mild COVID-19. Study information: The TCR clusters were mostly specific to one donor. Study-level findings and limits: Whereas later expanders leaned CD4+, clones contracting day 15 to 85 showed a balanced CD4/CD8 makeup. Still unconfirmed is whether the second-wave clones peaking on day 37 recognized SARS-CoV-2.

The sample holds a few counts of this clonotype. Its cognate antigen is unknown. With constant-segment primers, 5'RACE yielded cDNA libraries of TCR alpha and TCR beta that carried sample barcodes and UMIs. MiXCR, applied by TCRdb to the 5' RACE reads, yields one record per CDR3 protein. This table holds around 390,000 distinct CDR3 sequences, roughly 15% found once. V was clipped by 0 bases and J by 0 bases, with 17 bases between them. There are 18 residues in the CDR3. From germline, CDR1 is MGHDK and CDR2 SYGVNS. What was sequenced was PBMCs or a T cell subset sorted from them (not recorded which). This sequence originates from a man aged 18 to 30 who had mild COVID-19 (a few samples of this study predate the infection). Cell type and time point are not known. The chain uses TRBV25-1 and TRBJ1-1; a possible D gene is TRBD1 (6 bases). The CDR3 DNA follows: TGTGCCAGCAGTGAATATGTTATACAGGGCAACATGAACACTGAAGCTTTCTTT. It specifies CASSEYVIQGNMNTEAFF.